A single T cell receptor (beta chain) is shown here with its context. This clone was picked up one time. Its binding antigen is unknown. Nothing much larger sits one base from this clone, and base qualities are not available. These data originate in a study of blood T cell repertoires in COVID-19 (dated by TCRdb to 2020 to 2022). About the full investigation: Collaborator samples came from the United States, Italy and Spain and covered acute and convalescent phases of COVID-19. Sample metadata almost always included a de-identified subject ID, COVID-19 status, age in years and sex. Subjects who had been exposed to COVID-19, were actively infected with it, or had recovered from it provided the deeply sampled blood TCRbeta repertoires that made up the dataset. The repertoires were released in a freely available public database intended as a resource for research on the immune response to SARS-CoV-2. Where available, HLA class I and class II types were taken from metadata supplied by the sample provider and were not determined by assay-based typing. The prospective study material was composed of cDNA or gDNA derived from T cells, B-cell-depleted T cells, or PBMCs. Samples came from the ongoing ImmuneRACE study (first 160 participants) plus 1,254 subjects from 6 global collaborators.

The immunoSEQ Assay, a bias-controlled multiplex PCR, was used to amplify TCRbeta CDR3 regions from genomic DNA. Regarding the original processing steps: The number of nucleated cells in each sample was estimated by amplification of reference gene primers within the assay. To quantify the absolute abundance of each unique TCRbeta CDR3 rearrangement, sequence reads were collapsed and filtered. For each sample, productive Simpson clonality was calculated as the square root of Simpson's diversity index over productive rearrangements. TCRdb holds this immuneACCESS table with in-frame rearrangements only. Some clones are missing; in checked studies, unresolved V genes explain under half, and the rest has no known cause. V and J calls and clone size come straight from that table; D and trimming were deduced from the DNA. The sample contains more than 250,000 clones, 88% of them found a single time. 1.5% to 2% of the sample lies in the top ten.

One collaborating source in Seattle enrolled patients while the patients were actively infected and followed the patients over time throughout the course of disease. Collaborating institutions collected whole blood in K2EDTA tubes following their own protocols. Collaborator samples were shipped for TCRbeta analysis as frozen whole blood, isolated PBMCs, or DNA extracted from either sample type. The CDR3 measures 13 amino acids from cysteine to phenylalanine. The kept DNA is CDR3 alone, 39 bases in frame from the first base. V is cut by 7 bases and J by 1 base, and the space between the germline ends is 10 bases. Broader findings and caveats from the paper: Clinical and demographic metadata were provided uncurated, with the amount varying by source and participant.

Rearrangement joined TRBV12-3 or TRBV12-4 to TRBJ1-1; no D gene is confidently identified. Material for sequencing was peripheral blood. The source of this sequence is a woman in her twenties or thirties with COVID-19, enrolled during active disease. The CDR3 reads CASTDYPNTEAFF. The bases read TGTGCCAGCACAGATTACCCGAACACTGAAGCTTTCTTT.